One and the same sample provided the 14 T cell receptor beta chains below, sequenced in a study. From the RT-PCR reads, TCRdb called clonotypes with MiXCR, one entry per CDR3 protein. The sample has about 680,000 distinct CDR3 sequences, 12% to 15% seen once. The specimen was memory CD4+ T cells from blood. The receptors shown here come from a female donor in good health, serving as a healthy control.

This clonotype was observed a handful of times. The chain recombines TRBV5-6 with TRBJ1-2; TRBD1 might be the D (5 bases). Trimming took off 0 bases at V and 0 bases at J, with 12 bases between the two ends. The length of the CDR3 is 16 residues. Germline CDR1 reads SGHDT; CDR2 reads YYEEEE. The chain's CDR3 is CASSLALRGSNYGYTF. CDR3 in DNA: TGTGCCAGCAGCTTGGCCTTGAGGGGATCTAACTATGGCTACACCTTC.

The CDR3, as DNA: TGTGCCAGCAGGTCGGACACCGGGGAGCTGTTTTTT. This codes for CASRSDTGELFF. The chain uses TRBV9 and TRBJ2-2; D gene ambiguous. Trimming cost V 5 bases and J 3 bases, with 5 bases left between them. The CDR3 runs 12 residues. CDR1 and CDR2 (germline): SGDLS, YYNGEE.

J is TRBJ2-2 and V is TRBV3-1; no definite D call. This CDR3 has 15 amino acids. V gave up 2 bases and J gave up 4 bases, with 11 bases separating them. Germline values: CDR1 LGHDT, CDR2 YNNKEL (reference sequence). The CDR3 nucleotides are TGTGCCAGCAGCCAATTAGTATCGGGCACCGGGGAGCTGTTTTTT. It specifies CASSQLVSGTGELFF.

CDR3 sequence: CASSPDVGGLYNEQFF. The CDR3 nucleotides read TGTGCCAGCAGCCCCGACGTGGGCGGATTGTACAATGAGCAGTTCTTC. The rearrangement uses TRBV3-1 and TRBJ2-1; D not certain. Trimming pared 4 bases from V and 4 bases from J, leaving 17 bases between. The CDR3 spans 16 residues. The germline gives CDR1 LGHDT, CDR2 YNNKEL (reference sequence).

In this sample, this clonotype turned up many times. This rearrangement joins TRBV6-5 to TRBJ1-6; TRBD1 agrees at 12 bases. CDR3 size: 18 residues. Germline lookup yields CDR1 MNHEY and CDR2 SVGAGI. V dropped 1 base and J dropped 5; count of bases not matched to a gene: 6. The CDR3 reads CASSYFAGTGGHNSPLHF. The CDR3 DNA is TGTGCCAGCAGTTACTTCGCCGGGACAGGGGGCCATAATTCACCCCTCCACTTT.

This clonotype appeared a few times. This chain links TRBV6-5 with TRBJ1-4; D gene ambiguous. Germline V gene data show CDR1 as MNHEY and CDR2 as SVGAGI. V was shortened by 6 bases and J by 8 bases, with 19 bases between the two germline ends. The CDR3 has 15 residues. The CDR3 loop reads CASSHHLRAEEKLFF. The CDR3 nucleotides are TGTGCCAGCAGCCACCACCTTAGGGCGGAGGAAAAACTGTTTTTT.

The chain has TRBV7-2 and TRBJ1-1; D not certain. V dropped 1 base and J dropped 6 bases, with 15 bases sitting between them. CDR3 size: 15 residues. The germline V gene has CDR1 SGHTA and CDR2 FQGNSA. CDR3 in DNA: TGTGCCAGCAGCTTAGTGGCGGGTAGGGAGGCTGAAGCTTTCTTT. This sequence encodes CASSLVAGREAEAFF.

At least ten counts were recorded for this clonotype. The chain has TRBV5-1 and TRBJ2-2, with 8 nucleotides matching TRBD2. This CDR3 has 17 residues. The V gene's germline CDR1 is SGHRS and CDR2 YFSETQ. V shed 0 bases and J 7 bases; nucleotides not matched to a gene: 11. CDR3 region: CASSLATLAGGVGELFF. The CDR3, as DNA: TGCGCCAGCAGCTTGGCCACGCTGGCGGGAGGAGTCGGGGAGCTGTTTTTT.

This chain links TRBV9 with TRBJ1-2, with D possibly matching TRBD1 (5 bases). Trimming left V 1 base short and J 6 bases short, with 10 bases between. The V gene's germline CDR1 is SGDLS and CDR2 YYNGEE. This CDR3 comprises 13 residues. CDR3 nucleotides: TGTGCCAGCAGCGTAACCGGGACCGATGGCTACACCTTC. Its protein product is CASSVTGTDGYTF.

This sequence joins TRBV12-3 or TRBV12-4 and TRBJ1-3, with D hard to call. Trimming pared 8 bases from V and 0 bases from J, leaving 11 bases between. This CDR3 has 14 amino acids. The CDR3 DNA sequence: TGTGCCAGCGGGATTACGTTCTCTGGAAACACCATATATTTT. This codes for CASGITFSGNTIYF.

The chain joins TRBV7-3 to TRBJ2-1; possibly TRBD2 for D (5 bases). The germline CDR1 and CDR2 sequences are SGHTA and FQGTGA. CDR3 length equals 14 residues. Trimming removed 6 bases at V and 5 bases at J, with 14 bases between. The CDR3 loop is CASSYPGNHNEQFF. In nucleotides, the CDR3 is TGTGCCAGCAGTTACCCGGGGAACCACAATGAGCAGTTCTTC.

In its sample, this clonotype was seen many times. The V gene is TRBV7-2, the J gene TRBJ2-5; weak D call: TRBD2 (5 bases). Trimming took 1 base from V and 5 from J, leaving 8 bases between them. Looked up from germline, CDR1 is SGHTA and CDR2 is FQGNSA. The CDR3 length is 13 residues. The CDR3 is CASSLGGWETQYF. The CDR3 region has the DNA TGTGCCAGCAGCTTAGGCGGGTGGGAGACCCAGTACTTC. The complete variable domain, with remaining parts taken from reference TRBV7-2 and TRBJ2-5, reads GAGVSQSPSNKVTEKGKDVELRCDPISGHTALYWYRQSLGQGLEFLIYFQGNSAPDKSGLPSDRFSAERTGGSVSTLTIQRTQQEDSAVYLCASSLGGWETQYFGPGTRLLVL.

The rearrangement uses TRBV20-1 and TRBJ1-1; 8 bases fit TRBD1. The CDR3 extends over 13 amino acids. CDR1 DFQATT and CDR2 SNEGSKA come from the germline V gene (reference sequence). V trimming: 3 bases; J trimming: 3 bases; junction bases outside the gene matches: 3. CDR3 sequence reads: CSASRGLDTEAFF. In DNA form, the CDR3 reads TGCAGTGCTAGCAGGGGGCTGGACACTGAAGCTTTCTTT.

This sequence joins TRBV5-5 and TRBJ1-1; D is unresolved. The V and J ends lost 5 bases and 8 bases respectively, with 10 bases between them. The CDR3 has 11 residues. Germline V CDR1 and CDR2: SGHKS, YYEKEE (reference sequence). CDR3 DNA: TGTGCCAGCAGTCATCAACAGGAAGCTTTCTTT. Amino acid sequence: CASSHQQEAFF.